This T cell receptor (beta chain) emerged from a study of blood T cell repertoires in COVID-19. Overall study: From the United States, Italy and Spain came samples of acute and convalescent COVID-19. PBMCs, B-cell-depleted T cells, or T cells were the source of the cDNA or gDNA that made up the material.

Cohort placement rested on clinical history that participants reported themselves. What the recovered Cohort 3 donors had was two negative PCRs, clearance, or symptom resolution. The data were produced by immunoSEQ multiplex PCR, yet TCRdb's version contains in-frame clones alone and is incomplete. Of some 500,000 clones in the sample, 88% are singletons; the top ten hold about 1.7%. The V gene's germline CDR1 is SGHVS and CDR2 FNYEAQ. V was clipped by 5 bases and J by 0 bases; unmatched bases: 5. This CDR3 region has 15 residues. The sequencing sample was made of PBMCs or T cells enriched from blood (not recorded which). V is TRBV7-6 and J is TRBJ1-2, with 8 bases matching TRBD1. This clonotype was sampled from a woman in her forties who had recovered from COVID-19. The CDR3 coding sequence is TGTGCCAGCAGCCTCGGACAGGGATCTAACTATGGCTACACCTTC. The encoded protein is CASSLGQGSNYGYTF.